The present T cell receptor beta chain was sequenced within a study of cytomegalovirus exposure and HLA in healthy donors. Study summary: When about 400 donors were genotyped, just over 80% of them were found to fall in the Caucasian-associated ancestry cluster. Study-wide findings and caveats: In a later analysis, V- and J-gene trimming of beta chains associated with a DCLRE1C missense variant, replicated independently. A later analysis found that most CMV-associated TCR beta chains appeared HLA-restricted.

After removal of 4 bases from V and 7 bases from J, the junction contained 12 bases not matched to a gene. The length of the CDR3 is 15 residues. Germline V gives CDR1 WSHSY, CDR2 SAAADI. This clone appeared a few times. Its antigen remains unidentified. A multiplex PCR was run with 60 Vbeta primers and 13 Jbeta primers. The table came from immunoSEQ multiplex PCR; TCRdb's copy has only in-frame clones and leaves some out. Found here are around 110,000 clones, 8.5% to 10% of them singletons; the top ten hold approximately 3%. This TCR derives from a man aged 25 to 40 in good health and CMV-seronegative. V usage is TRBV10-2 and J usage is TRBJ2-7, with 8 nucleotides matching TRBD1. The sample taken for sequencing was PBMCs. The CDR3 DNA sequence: TGCGCCAGCAGTGGGCCCCGGGACAGGCCGAAGGAGCAGTACTTC. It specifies CASSGPRDRPKEQYF.